These T cell receptor beta chains were read from a single sample in a study of regulatory T cells in long-lasting Graves disease. In TCRdb, the multiplex PCR reads were re-called with MiXCR into one record per CDR3 protein. The repertoire has 420,000 or so distinct CDR3 sequences, over 15% of them found once; the top ten carry about 23%. This sample also belongs to another study, concerning T cells in Graves' hyperthyroidism and ophthalmopathy.

The specimen comprised peripheral blood mononuclear cells (PBMCs), sampled at new diagnosis, from a patient treated with antithyroid drugs. The receptor set was obtained from a woman under 30 with Graves disease. CDR3s include the opening cysteine and the closing phenylalanine or tryptophan. D genes are given only for firm matches. Clone sizes are given selectively: once, few, many, or a class where the clone is expanded.

>TRBV28|many|.|TRBJ1-5
TGTGCCAGCAGCCCCGGGGCCTTTGGCAATCAGCCCCAGCATTTT
CASSPGAFGNQPQHF
>TRBV20-1|many|TRBD1|TRBJ1-5
TGCAGTGGTACCGACAGGGAGGGCAATCAGCCCCAGCATTTT
CSGTDREGNQPQHF
>TRBV7-2|many|TRBD2|TRBJ2-3
TGTGCCAGCAGGGCCGGGACTAGCGGAAGCACAGATACGCAGTATTTT
CASRAGTSGSTDTQYF
>TRBV11-2|many|.|TRBJ2-5
TGTGCCAGCAGGGAACTTAACCTGGGAGAGACCCAGTACTTC
CASRELNLGETQYF
>TRBV6-2/TRBV6-3|many|.|TRBJ1-2
TGTGCCAGCAGTGAAGCGGCGGGATGGACAGCTGTTAACTATGGCTACACCTTC
CASSEAAGWTAVNYGYTF
>TRBV5-6|few|.|TRBJ2-7
TGTGCCAGCAGCTTTTGGGAAACTTCCTACGAGCAGTACTTC
CASSFWETSYEQYF
>TRBV6-1|many|TRBD2|TRBJ2-7
TGTGCCAGCAGTATAGACGTAGCGGCGGGAGACCCCTACGAGCAGTACTTC
CASSIDVAAGDPYEQYF
>TRBV9|.|.|TRBJ2-7
TGTGCCAGCAGCGTAGCGGCTGGGGCCTACGAGCAGTACTTC
CASSVAAGAYEQYF
>TRBV7-2|many|.|TRBJ2-3
TGTGCCAGCAGCTTATTACATCTCACAGATACGCAGTATTTT
CASSLLHLTDTQYF
>TRBV20-1|many|TRBD2|TRBJ2-3
TGCAGTGCCCTCCCCAGCGGGAGGTTAGATACGCAGTATTTT
CSALPSGRLDTQYF
>TRBV5-1|.|TRBD1|TRBJ2-7
TGCGCCAGCAGCTTGGCCGGGACAGGGGGCGCAATATCCTACGAGCAGTACTTC
CASSLAGTGGAISYEQYF
>TRBV7-9|many|.|TRBJ2-7
TGTGCCAGCAGCCGCTCCGGACCGGAACACGAGCAGTACTTC
CASSRSGPEHEQYF
>TRBV20-1|many|.|TRBJ2-1
TGCAGTGCTAGAGAAGGGGATAAGCAGTTCTTC
CSAREGDKQFF